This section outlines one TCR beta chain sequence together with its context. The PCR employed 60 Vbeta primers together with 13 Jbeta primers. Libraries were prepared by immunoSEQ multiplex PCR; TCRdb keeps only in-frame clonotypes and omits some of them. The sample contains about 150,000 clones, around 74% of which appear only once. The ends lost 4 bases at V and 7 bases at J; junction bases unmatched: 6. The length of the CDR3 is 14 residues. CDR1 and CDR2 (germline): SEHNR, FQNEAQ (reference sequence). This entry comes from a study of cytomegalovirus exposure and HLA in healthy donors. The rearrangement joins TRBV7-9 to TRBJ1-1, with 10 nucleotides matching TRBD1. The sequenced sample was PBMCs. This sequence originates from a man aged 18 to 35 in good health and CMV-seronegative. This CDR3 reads CASSWDRGPYEAFF. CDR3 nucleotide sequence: TGTGCCAGCAGCTGGGACAGGGGCCCTTATGAAGCTTTCTTT.